The 24 T cell receptor beta chains below come from one sample, sequenced in a study of monozygotic twins with inflammatory bowel disease. TCRdb re-called the 5' RACE reads; every CDR3 protein appears as one record, without DNA. Recorded for this sample: nearly 450,000 distinct CDR3 sequences. Sample: blood. The source is a human donor with ulcerative colitis or Crohn's disease, or a healthy co-twin of an affected twin (not recorded which).

This chain uses TRBV15 with TRBJ2-7; there is no DNA to check the TCRdb D call of TRBD1. Germline CDR1 reads LNHNV; CDR2 reads YYDKDF (reference sequence). The CDR3 runs 14 residues. The CDR3 spells CATSREAPTGEQYF.

This chain joins TRBV7-3 and TRBJ1-1; the TCRdb call, TRBD1, lacks DNA for checking. Germline V gives CDR1 SGHTA, CDR2 FQGTGA. CDR3 size: 14 residues. The CDR3 is CASSPGAFGTEAFF.

The chain combines TRBV5-1 with TRBJ2-7; TCRdb outputs TRBD1, but without DNA this stays unchecked. The CDR3 loop spans 16 amino acids. Germline-derived CDR1 and CDR2 are SGHRS and YFSETQ. CDR3 sequence reads: CASSLAQDRGAYEQYF.

The CDR3 sequence is CAISESPGAAYNEQFF. V gene TRBV10-3 combines with J gene TRBJ2-1; TCRdb reports TRBD1, a call that lacks DNA to check it against. Germline lookup yields CDR1 ENHRY and CDR2 SYGVKD. CDR3 length: 16 residues.

The V call is TRBV2, the J call TRBJ1-4. The length of the CDR3 is 14 residues. Germline CDR1 is SNHLY and CDR2 is FYNNEI. The CDR3 sequence is CASSFGNSNEKLFF.

The genes are TRBV18 and TRBJ1-2; TCRdb's D call of TRBD1 is untestable without DNA. The CDR3 extends over 14 amino acids. Germline V lookup: CDR1 KGHSH, CDR2 LQKENI. The CDR3 loop reads CASSEGQGGYGYTF.

The rearrangement joins TRBV5-5 to TRBJ2-1; no DNA is available, so the TRBD1 call from TCRdb remains unchecked. CDR3 length equals 15 residues. Per the germline V gene, CDR1 is SGHKS and CDR2 is YYEKEE (reference sequence). The CDR3 spells CASSTTSRPPNEQFF.

This rearrangement joins TRBV7-2 to TRBJ2-2; with no DNA, the TCRdb D assignment of TRBD1 cannot be verified. Germline V lookup: CDR1 SGHTA, CDR2 FQGNSA. The CDR3 is made up of 16 amino acids. Here the CDR3 reads CASTLRGGDTGGELFF.

The V and J genes are TRBV20-1 and TRBJ2-1; TCRdb names TRBD1, which stays unverified in the absence of DNA. Germline V gene sequence: CDR1 DFQATT, CDR2 SNEGSKA (reference sequence). CDR3 size: 16 residues. CDR3 region: CSARAFGGSSYNEQFF.

The chain links TRBV2 to TRBJ1-4. The length of the CDR3 is 11 residues. Germline CDR1 is SNHLY and CDR2 is FYNNEI. The CDR3 sequence: CASSENEKLFF.

This chain uses TRBV18 with TRBJ2-3; the D call of TRBD2 rests on TCRdb alone, since no DNA is present to check it. The CDR3 loop spans 11 amino acids. CDR1 KGHSH and CDR2 LQKENI come from the germline V gene. The CDR3 spells CASSSGGAQYF.

J is TRBJ1-2 and V is TRBV4-2; absent DNA, TCRdb's TRBD1 call cannot be checked. The germline V gene encodes CDR1 LGHNA and CDR2 YNFKEQ. The CDR3 is 14 residues long. The CDR3: CASSQEGAGNGYTF.

The rearrangement uses TRBV28 and TRBJ2-3. The CDR3 sequence is 16 residues long. Germline V CDR1 and CDR2: MDHEN, SYDVKM. CDR3 region: CASSSLYSRGTDTQYF.

This rearrangement joins TRBV7-3 to TRBJ2-1; the D gene TCRdb calls, TRBD1, cannot be checked with no DNA. Germline-derived CDR1 and CDR2 are SGHTA and FQGTGA. The CDR3 loop spans 15 amino acids. CDR3 in amino acids: CASSLRGDSYNEQFF. Full variable domain (rest looked up from reference TRBV7-3 and TRBJ2-1): GAGVSQTPSNKVTEKGKYVELRCDPISGHTALYWYRQSLGQGPEFLIYFQGTGAADDSGLPNDRFFAVRPEGSVSTLKIQRTERGDSAVYLCASSLRGDSYNEQFFGPGTRLTVL.

The chain couples TRBV12-3 or TRBV12-4 to TRBJ2-1; TCRdb outputs TRBD1, but without DNA this stays unchecked. The CDR3 spans 14 residues. The CDR3 sequence: CASIPGQVYNEQFF.

The chain carries TRBV10-3 and TRBJ2-3; no DNA is available, so the TRBD2 call from TCRdb remains unchecked. CDR3 length: 15 amino acids. Per germline, CDR1 ENHRY and CDR2 SYGVKD. The CDR3 region is CAIRLTSVSTDTQYF.

The J gene is TRBJ1-4, the V gene TRBV25-1. Per the germline V gene, CDR1 is MGHDK and CDR2 is SYGVNS. This CDR3 is built from 15 residues. The CDR3 reads CASSEYKGGVEKLFF. The entire variable domain, with the rest obtained from reference TRBV25-1 and TRBJ1-4, is as follows: EADIYQTPRYLVIGTGKKITLECSQTMGHDKMYWYQQDPGMELHLIHYSYGVNSTEKGDLSSESTVSRIRTEHFPLTLESARPSHTSQYLCASSEYKGGVEKLFFGSGTQLSVL.

This chain links TRBV30 with TRBJ2-2; TCRdb outputs TRBD1, but without DNA this stays unchecked. This CDR3 region has 15 residues. Germline V gene data show CDR1 as GTSNPN and CDR2 as SVGIG (reference sequence). CDR3: CAWNRQGASTGELFF.

V and J are TRBV20-1 and TRBJ1-1. The CDR3 is 13 residues long. Looked up from germline, CDR1 is DFQATT and CDR2 is SNEGSKA (reference sequence). The CDR3 sequence is CSASINVNTEAFF.

The chain recombines TRBV9 with TRBJ2-1. The CDR3 length is 15 residues. The germline gives CDR1 SGDLS, CDR2 YYNGEE. The CDR3 reads CASSAQGISYNEQFF.

This chain uses TRBV28 with TRBJ1-6. The CDR3 has 15 amino acids. In germline, CDR1 is MDHEN, CDR2 SYDVKM. CDR3 sequence reads: CASSFTGSYNSPLHF. Drawing the rest from reference TRBV28 and TRBJ1-6, the complete variable domain is DVKVTQSSRYLVKRTGEKVFLECVQDMDHENMFWYRQDPGLGLRLIYFSYDVKMKEKGDIPEGYSVSREKKERFSLILESASTNQTSMYLCASSFTGSYNSPLHFGNGTRLTVT.

Here the CDR3 reads CASSSPLAGELFF. The J gene is TRBJ2-2, the V gene TRBV11-2; TCRdb lists TRBD1, though no DNA is available to test this call. This CDR3 spans 13 amino acids. CDR1 is SGHAT and CDR2 is FQNNGV in the germline V gene.

The CDR3 region is CASSLAVRGRADTGELFF. The rearrangement uses TRBV7-2 and TRBJ2-2; TCRdb gives TRBD2 as the D gene, but with no DNA this cannot be confirmed. Germline assignment: CDR1 SGHTA and CDR2 FQGNSA. This CDR3 is built from 18 residues.

This sequence joins TRBV3-1 and TRBJ1-2. Germline V CDR1 and CDR2: LGHDT, YNNKEL (reference sequence). The CDR3 covers 14 residues. CDR3: CASSQDGRWDGYTF.